These 3 T cell receptor beta chains originate from one sample sequenced in a study of blood T cell repertoires in COVID-19 (dated by TCRdb to the early 2020s). To prepare the library, the immunoSEQ multiplex PCR assay was applied. The immuneACCESS repertoire file appears here via TCRdb, limited to in-frame rearrangements. These files lack a portion of the clones; in checked studies, under half of the deficit traces to unresolved V genes, and the cause of the others is not known. In this sample the table shows 200,000 to 250,000 clones, approximately 78% of which occur a single time. The ten largest clones take up 10% of the sample. Source material: peripheral blood. Every receptor here comes from a woman of 80 years or more with acute or convalescent COVID-19.

This clone was picked up one time. V is TRBV11-1 and J is TRBJ2-3, with 7 bases that match TRBD1. This CDR3 is 14 amino acids long. The V segment lost 5 bases and the J segment 2 bases; nucleotides outside the gene matches: 4. Germline V gene lookup returns CDR1 SGHAT and CDR2 FQDESV (reference sequence). The CDR3 sequence: CASSQTGPTDTQYF. The CDR3 coding sequence is TGTGCCAGCAGCCAGACAGGGCCCACAGATACGCAGTATTTT.

This sequence joins TRBV18 and TRBJ1-5; 7 positions match TRBD1. J gave up 3 bases and V 3 bases, and 2 bases lay outside the gene matches. The germline V gene encodes CDR1 KGHSH and CDR2 LQKENI. This CDR3 is built from 14 residues. Here the CDR3 DNA reads TGTGCCAGCTCACCGGGACAGAACAATCAGCCCCAGCATTTT. It codes for CASSPGQNNQPQHF.

The chain joins TRBV29-1 to TRBJ2-1; 7 bases are a match to TRBD2. The CDR3 is 14 residues long. V trimming: 2 bases; J trimming: 2 bases; junction bases outside the gene matches: 3. Germline CDR1 and CDR2: SQVTM and ANQGSEA. CDR3 nucleotides: TGCAGCGTTGAACGCGGGGGAGCCTACAATGAGCAGTTCTTC. Protein: CSVERGGAYNEQFF.